The 18 T cell receptor beta chains in this list originate from one sample, sequenced in a study of blood T cells in healthy people across ages. Primers used in a second PCR of roughly 6 to 12 cycles were a sample-barcoded 5' primer and a J-beta primer mix. One entry per CDR3 protein, called by TCRdb with MiXCR from the 5' RACE reads. The top ten hold under 9.5% of the sample, which has roughly 700,000 distinct CDR3 sequences, roughly 25% seen once. The data were also submitted as part of a second study, on T cells of mothers and their children.

The sequenced material came from blood. These receptors were obtained from a boy younger than 18 in good health.

This clonotype has only a few counts. This chain links TRBV7-9 with TRBJ2-7; 9 bases match TRBD1. This CDR3 has 16 amino acids. Trimming took 5 bases from V and 2 from J; bases not matched to a gene: 10. Germline V lookup: CDR1 SEHNR, CDR2 FQNEAQ (reference sequence). The CDR3 loop reads CASSQAWGQGAYEQYF. The DNA for the CDR3 is TGTGCCAGCAGCCAGGCGTGGGGACAGGGTGCCTACGAGCAGTACTTC.

The V call is TRBV5-6, the J call TRBJ2-1; D remains ambiguous. Germline CDR1 reads SGHDT; CDR2 reads YYEEEE. The CDR3 has 14 residues. V lost 4 bases to trimming and J lost 6 bases, with 14 bases between them. The CDR3 DNA sequence: TGTGCCAGCAGCCCCCGTGGCGTCTCCAATGAGCAGTTCTTC. Residues: CASSPRGVSNEQFF. Supplemented by reference TRBV5-6 and TRBJ2-1, the full variable domain reads DAGVTQSPTHLIKTRGQQVTLRCSPKSGHDTVSWYQQALGQGPQFIFQYYEEEERQRGNFPDRFSGHQFPNYSSELNVNALLLGDSALYLCASSPRGVSNEQFFGPGTRLTVL.

Only one count was recorded for this clonotype. V is TRBV20-1 and J is TRBJ2-3; D could derive from TRBD1 or TRBD2 (6 bases each). CDR1 and CDR2 from the germline V gene are DFQATT and SNEGSKA (reference sequence). The CDR3 runs 13 residues. V was cut by 8 bases and J by 2 bases, with 14 bases left in between. CDR3 sequence (DNA): TGCAGTCCCTGGGGGCGGGACACAGATACGCAGTATTTT. Residues: CSPWGRDTDTQYF.

This clonotype was recorded a few times. The rearrangement links TRBV29-1 to TRBJ2-1; D is possibly TRBD2 (5 bases). The CDR3 has 12 amino acids. Germline loops: CDR1 SQVTM, CDR2 ANQGSEA. CDR3 amino acids: CRISGLSNEQFF. DNA of the CDR3: TGCAGGATTTCCGGACTGTCCAATGAGCAGTTCTTC.

This clonotype was detected only a few times. Germline is not matched at one junction end, which may reflect a read error. The V call is TRBV20-1, the J call TRBJ2-3, with a possible D match to TRBD2 (6 bases). This CDR3 region has 15 residues. Germline CDR1 reads DFQATT; CDR2 reads SNEGSKA (reference sequence). CDR3 region: CSAHRDGTSTDAQYF. In DNA form, the CDR3 reads TGCAGTGCTCACCGGGACGGAACTAGCACAGATGCGCAGTATTTT.

The genes are TRBV7-2 and TRBJ2-1; no clear D gene. Germline CDR1 reads SGHTA; CDR2 reads FQGNSA. Between the trimmed V and J ends, which lost 9 bases and 2 bases, there was a span of 8 bases. The CDR3 contains 12 residues. CDR3 in amino acids: CASSLPYNEQFF. CDR3 bases: TGTGCCAGTAGCCTCCCCTACAATGAGCAGTTCTTC.

The genes are TRBV2 and TRBJ2-7; either TRBD1 or TRBD2 may fit D (5 bases each). The CDR3 runs to 15 residues. With 8 bases removed from V and 0 bases from J, the gap between germline ends came to 17 bases. CDR1 is SNHLY, CDR2 FYNNEI, per germline. CDR3 nucleotides: TGTGCCAGCGGGCCCCTCCGGGACGGCTCCTACGAGCAGTACTTC. Protein sequence: CASGPLRDGSYEQYF.

This clonotype appeared a few times. The J gene is TRBJ2-3, the V gene TRBV2; TRBD1 agrees at 7 bases. This CDR3 region has 14 residues. Losses at the gene ends were 8 bases for V and 5 bases for J; bases not matched to a gene: 10. Germline V CDR1 and CDR2: SNHLY, FYNNEI. In DNA, the CDR3 is TGTGCCAGCGGGAACAGGGGCGCGAGAGATACGCAGTATTTT. This codes for CASGNRGARDTQYF. The full variable domain, rest sourced from reference TRBV2 and TRBJ2-3, is EPEVTQTPSHQVTQMGQEVILRCVPISNHLYFYWYRQILGQKVEFLVSFYNNEISEKSEIFDDQFSVERPDGSNFTLKIRSTKLEDSAMYFCASGNRGARDTQYFGPGTRLTVL.

This clonotype was seen only a few times. The chain uses TRBV10-3 and TRBJ2-5, with D tentatively TRBD1 or TRBD2 (5 bases each). Trimming pared 0 bases from V and 4 bases from J, leaving 9 bases between. The CDR3 covers 14 residues. CDR1 and CDR2 from the germline V gene are ENHRY and SYGVKD. The CDR3 loop reads CAISESRGGETQYF. DNA for the CDR3: TGTGCCATCAGTGAGTCCCGGGGCGGAGAGACCCAGTACTTC.

This clonotype was counted between two and nine times. The chain's CDR3 is CASSPLGTQETQYF. CDR3 sequence (DNA): TGTGCCAGCAGTCCTCTGGGGACTCAAGAGACCCAGTACTTC. The gene calls are TRBV7-2 and TRBJ2-5, with D perhaps TRBD2 (6 bases). The germline V and J ends were trimmed by 6 bases and 2 bases, with 13 bases remaining between them. This CDR3 has 14 amino acids. Germline V gene sequence: CDR1 SGHTA, CDR2 FQGNSA.

The sample holds a few counts of this clonotype. J is TRBJ2-5 and V is TRBV12-3 or TRBV12-4; either TRBD1 or TRBD2 may supply D (5 bases each). This CDR3 comprises 15 residues. The V end was cut by 4 bases, the J end by 1 base, with 13 bases between. For the CDR3, the DNA is TGTGCCAGCAGTTCGGGGACCAGTGCCCAAGAGACCCAGTACTTC. Translated: CASSSGTSAQETQYF.

The chain couples TRBV6-1 to TRBJ2-7; D ambiguous. Trimming left V 1 base short and J 0 bases short, with 7 bases between. The CDR3 totals 14 residues. In germline, CDR1 is MNHNS, CDR2 SASEGT. CDR3 in DNA: TGTGCCAGCAGTGAAGTTCCTTCCTCCTACGAGCAGTACTTC. Translated: CASSEVPSSYEQYF.

This clonotype has just a few counts. V is TRBV3-1 and J is TRBJ1-2; 9 bases are shared with TRBD1. The CDR3 totals 16 residues. Losses at the gene ends were 5 bases for V and 6 bases for J; bases not matched to a gene: 13. Germline CDR1 reads LGHDT; CDR2 reads YNNKEL (reference sequence). Here the CDR3 reads CASSEHRDRAPDGYTF. CDR3 in DNA: TGTGCCAGCAGCGAACACCGGGACAGGGCTCCGGATGGCTACACCTTC.

The genes are TRBV7-3 and TRBJ2-5; 11 nucleotides match TRBD2. The DNA matches TRBJ2-1 better at its end, which makes the J call doubtful. Germline V gene sequence: CDR1 SGHTA, CDR2 FQGTGA. The CDR3 is 16 amino acids. The CDR3 region is CASSLTGLAVYGEQFF. CDR3 bases: TGTGCCAGCAGCTTAACGGGACTAGCGGTCTATGGGGAGCAGTTCTTC.

In its sample, this clonotype was seen a few times. Germline is not matched at one junction end, which may reflect a read error. The chain carries TRBV5-1 and TRBJ2-7; the D is unclear. This CDR3 comprises 14 residues. From germline, CDR1 is SGHRS and CDR2 YFSETQ. CDR3 DNA: TGTGCCAGCAGTTTGGGGTCTGCAACCTACGAGCAGTACTTC. Its translation: CASSLGSATYEQYF. The full variable domain, with the rest looked up from reference TRBV5-1 and TRBJ2-7, is KAGVTQTPRYLIKTRGQQVTLSCSPISGHRSVSWYQQTPGQGLQFLFEYFSETQRNKGNFPGRFSGRQFSNSRSEMNVSTLELGDSALYLCASSLGSATYEQYFGPGTRLTVT.

This clonotype was detected a few times. At one boundary the junction diverges from the germline segment, which might be a read error. This chain uses TRBV6-1 with TRBJ2-7; D gene ambiguous. CDR1 MNHNS and CDR2 SASEGT come from the germline V gene. CDR3 size: 14 residues. The CDR3 DNA reads TGCGCCAGCAGTGCCCGGACGGTCAATTACGAGCAGTACTTC. It specifies CASSARTVNYEQYF.

This clonotype showed up just a few times. J is TRBJ2-1 and V is TRBV27, with TRBD2 matching 9 bases. V shed 7 bases, J shed 5 bases, and the junction held 6 bases outside the gene matches. CDR1 is MNHEY, CDR2 SMNVEV, per germline (reference sequence). The CDR3 length is 14 residues. CDR3 region: CASTTASGNNEQFF. In DNA, the CDR3 is TGTGCCAGCACGACGGCTAGCGGGAACAATGAGCAGTTCTTC.

This clonotype was counted only a few times. The chain has TRBV7-9 and TRBJ2-2; D is possibly TRBD2 (5 bases). V lost 10 bases and J 0 bases, leaving 15 bases between the germline ends. Looked up from germline, CDR1 is SEHNR and CDR2 is FQNEAQ (reference sequence). The CDR3 runs 15 residues. The CDR3 loop is CATDSAESNTGELFF. Here the CDR3 DNA reads TGTGCCACGGACTCGGCGGAGTCGAACACCGGGGAGCTGTTTTTT.